In this sample, the clone carrying this T cell receptor (beta chain) turned up many times. Its antigen remains unknown. The germline gives CDR1 SGHVS, CDR2 FNYEAQ. The CDR3 consists of 15 residues. Trimming at V came to 0 bases and at J to 8 bases, leaving 6 bases not matched to a gene. The time point was: pre-sensitization, week 0. Treatment reported: therapeutic diphenylcyclopropenone sensitization with weekly scalp DPC. Donors, patients with alopecia ranging from 18 to 70 years old and judged suitable for DPC, provided samples. TCRdb re-analysed the RACE reads in MiXCR, keeping a single row per CDR3 protein. The repertoire holds 35,000 to 40,000 distinct CDR3 sequences, with roughly a tenth as singletons. The sample belongs to a study of human T cells and chemical hapten exposure. Overall study context: Upper back patch tests used 0.01% DPC, scored after 6 days. Findings and caveats of the study: Those TCRs sitting above 1 in 1000 frequency stayed the same with DPC sensitization.

This TCR was sampled from a man between 25 and 39 years old with alopecia areata. Some clones in this sample may be carry-over from other donors' samples. Sequenced material: whole blood, taken in connection with sensitization to the hapten diphenylcyclopropenone (DPC). V gene TRBV7-6 combines with J gene TRBJ2-3; 9 bases align to TRBD2. This CDR3 is CASSLAGSGGGTQYF. CDR3 in DNA: TGTGCCAGCAGCTTAGCGGGTAGCGGGGGCGGTACGCAGTATTTT.